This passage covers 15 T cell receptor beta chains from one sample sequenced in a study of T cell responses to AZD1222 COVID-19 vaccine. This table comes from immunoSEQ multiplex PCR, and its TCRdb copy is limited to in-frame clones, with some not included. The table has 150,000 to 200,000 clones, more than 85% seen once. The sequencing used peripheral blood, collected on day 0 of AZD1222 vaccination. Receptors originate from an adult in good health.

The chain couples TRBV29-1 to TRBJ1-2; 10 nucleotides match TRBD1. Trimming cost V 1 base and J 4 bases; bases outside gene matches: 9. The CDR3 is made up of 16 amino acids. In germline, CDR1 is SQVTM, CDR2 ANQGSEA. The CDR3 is CSVEGGQGSLRYGYTF. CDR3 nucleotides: TGCAGCGTTGAAGGGGGACAGGGGAGTCTACGCTATGGCTACACCTTC.

The DNA of the CDR3 is TGTGCCACCAACCCAGGGAGGAAGGGCTGGGGCACTGAAGCTTTCTTT. The encoded protein is CATNPGRKGWGTEAFF. The chain joins TRBV2 to TRBJ1-1, with a tentative D call TRBD1 (5 bases). Trimming took 10 bases from V and 4 from J, leaving 25 bases between them. The CDR3 runs 16 residues. CDR1 and CDR2 from the germline V gene are SNHLY and FYNNEI.

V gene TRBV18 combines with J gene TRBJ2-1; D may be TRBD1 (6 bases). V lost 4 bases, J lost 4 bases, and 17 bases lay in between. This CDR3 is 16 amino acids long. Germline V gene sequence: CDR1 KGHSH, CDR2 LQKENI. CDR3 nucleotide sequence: TGTGCCAGCTCACGAGAGCCCTTGACAGGTTACAATGAGCAGTTCTTC. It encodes CASSREPLTGYNEQFF. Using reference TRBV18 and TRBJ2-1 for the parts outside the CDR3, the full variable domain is NAGVMQNPRHLVRRRGQEARLRCSPMKGHSHVYWYRQLPEEGLKFMVYLQKENIIDESGMPKERFSAEFPKEGPSILRIQQVVRGDSAAYFCASSREPLTGYNEQFFGPGTRLTVL.

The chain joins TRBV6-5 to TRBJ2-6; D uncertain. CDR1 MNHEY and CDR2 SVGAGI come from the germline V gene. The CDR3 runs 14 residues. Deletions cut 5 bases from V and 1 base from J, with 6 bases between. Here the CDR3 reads CASSTVSGANVLTF. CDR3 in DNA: TGTGCCAGCAGTACGGTGTCTGGGGCCAACGTCCTGACTTTC.

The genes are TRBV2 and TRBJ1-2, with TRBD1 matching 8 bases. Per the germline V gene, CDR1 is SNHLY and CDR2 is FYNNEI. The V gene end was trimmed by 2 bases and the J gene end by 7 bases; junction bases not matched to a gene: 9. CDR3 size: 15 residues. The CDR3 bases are TGTGCCAGCAGTGAATTGTCGACAGGGGTGGGTGGCTACACCTTC. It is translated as CASSELSTGVGGYTF.

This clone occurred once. CDR3 nucleotides: TGTGCTAGTGGTTTCACGCCTGGGGGGGATACGCAGTATTTT. It translates to CASGFTPGGDTQYF. The chain couples TRBV12-5 to TRBJ2-3, with D perhaps TRBD2 (6 bases). Trimming stripped 3 bases from V and 6 bases from J, with 13 bases between. The CDR3 length is 14 residues. Germline V lookup: CDR1 LGHNT, CDR2 FRNRAP.

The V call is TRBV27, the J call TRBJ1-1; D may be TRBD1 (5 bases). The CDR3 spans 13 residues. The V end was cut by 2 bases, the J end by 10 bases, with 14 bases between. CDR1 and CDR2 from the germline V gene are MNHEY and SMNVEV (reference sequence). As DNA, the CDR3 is TGTGCCAGCAGTTTAGAGGGGCGCGGGGGAGCTTTCTTT. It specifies CASSLEGRGGAFF.

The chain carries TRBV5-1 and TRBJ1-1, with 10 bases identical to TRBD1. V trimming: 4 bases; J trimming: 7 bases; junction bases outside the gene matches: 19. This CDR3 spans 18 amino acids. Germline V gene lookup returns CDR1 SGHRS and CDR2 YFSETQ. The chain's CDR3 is CASSPRPGQGPMGGEAFF. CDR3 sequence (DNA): TGCGCCAGCAGCCCGCGCCCGGGACAGGGGCCAATGGGGGGTGAAGCTTTCTTT.

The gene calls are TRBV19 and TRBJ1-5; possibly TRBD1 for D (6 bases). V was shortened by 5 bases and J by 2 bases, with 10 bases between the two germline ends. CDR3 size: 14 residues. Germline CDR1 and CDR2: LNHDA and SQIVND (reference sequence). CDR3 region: CASSQEGGNQPQHF. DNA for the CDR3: TGTGCCAGTAGTCAGGAGGGGGGCAATCAGCCCCAGCATTTT. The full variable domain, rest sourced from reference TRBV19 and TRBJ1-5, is DGGITQSPKYLFRKEGQNVTLSCEQNLNHDAMYWYRQDPGQGLRLIYYSQIVNDFQKGDIAEGYSVSREKKESFPLTVTSAQKNPTAFYLCASSQEGGNQPQHFGDGTRLSIL.

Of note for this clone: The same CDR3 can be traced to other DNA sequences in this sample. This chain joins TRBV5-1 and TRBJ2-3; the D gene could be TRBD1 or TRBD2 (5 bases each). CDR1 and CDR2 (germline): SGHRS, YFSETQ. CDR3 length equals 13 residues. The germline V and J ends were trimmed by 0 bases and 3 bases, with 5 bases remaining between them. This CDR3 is CASSLGGTDTQYF. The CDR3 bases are TGCGCCAGCAGCTTGGGGGGGACAGATACGCAGTATTTT. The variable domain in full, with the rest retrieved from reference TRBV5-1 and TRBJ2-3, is KAGVTQTPRYLIKTRGQQVTLSCSPISGHRSVSWYQQTPGQGLQFLFEYFSETQRNKGNFPGRFSGRQFSNSRSEMNVSTLELGDSALYLCASSLGGTDTQYFGPGTRLTVL.

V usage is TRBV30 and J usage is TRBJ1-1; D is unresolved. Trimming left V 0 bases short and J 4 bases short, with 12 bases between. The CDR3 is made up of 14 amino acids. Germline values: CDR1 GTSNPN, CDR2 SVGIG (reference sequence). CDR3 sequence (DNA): TGTGCCTGGAGTGTAGGACTTTATTCCACTGAAGCTTTCTTT. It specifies CAWSVGLYSTEAFF.

The DNA of the CDR3 is TGTGCCAGCTCGGGCCCCTCCTACGAGCAGTACTTC. Residues: CASSGPSYEQYF. V usage is TRBV6-5 and J usage is TRBJ2-7; D call uncertain. Per germline, CDR1 MNHEY and CDR2 SVGAGI. This CDR3 has 12 residues. The ends were cut back, 8 bases at V and 0 bases at J, with 8 bases in the middle.

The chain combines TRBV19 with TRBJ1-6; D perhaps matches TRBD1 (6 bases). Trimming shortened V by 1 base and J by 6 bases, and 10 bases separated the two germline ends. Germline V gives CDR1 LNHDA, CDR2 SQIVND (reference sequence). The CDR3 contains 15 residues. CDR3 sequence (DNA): TGTGCCAGTAGTATAGGGGTAGGGGGTAATTCACCCCTCCACTTT. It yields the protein CASSIGVGGNSPLHF.

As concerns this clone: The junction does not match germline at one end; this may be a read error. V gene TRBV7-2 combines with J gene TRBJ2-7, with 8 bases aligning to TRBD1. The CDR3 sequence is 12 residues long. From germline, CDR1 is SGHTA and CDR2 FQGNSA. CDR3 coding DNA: TGTGCCAGCAGCTCAGTATGGGACAGGTCGTTCTTC. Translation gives CASSSVWDRSFF. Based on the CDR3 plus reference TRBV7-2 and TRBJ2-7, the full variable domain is GAGVSQSPSNKVTEKGKDVELRCDPISGHTALYWYRQSLGQGLEFLIYFQGNSAPDKSGLPSDRFSAERTGGSVSTLTIQRTQQEDSAVYLCASSSVWDRSFFGPGTRLTVT.

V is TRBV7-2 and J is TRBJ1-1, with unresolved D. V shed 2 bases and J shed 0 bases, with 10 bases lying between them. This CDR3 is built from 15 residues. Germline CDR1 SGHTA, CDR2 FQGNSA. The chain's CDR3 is CASSLRVELNTEAFF. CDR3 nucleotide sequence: TGTGCCAGCAGCTTACGCGTCGAATTGAACACTGAAGCTTTCTTT.